Below, 15 T cell receptor beta chains from the same sample are listed, as sequenced in a study of blood T cell repertoires in COVID-19. Measured with immunoSEQ multiplex PCR; TCRdb has only the in-frame clones, and not every one. The sample includes around 250,000 clones, 84% of them seen just once. Material: peripheral blood. Receptors were obtained from a human donor in a cohort sampled during active COVID-19.

The chain links TRBV18 to TRBJ2-7, with 11 bases fitting TRBD1. V lost 5 bases, J lost 3 bases, and 6 bases stayed unmatched. CDR1 and CDR2 from the germline V gene are KGHSH and LQKENI. The CDR3 covers 15 residues. The CDR3 loop reads CASSSGTGGSYEQYF. The CDR3 nucleotides are TGTGCCAGCTCATCGGGGACAGGGGGGAGCTACGAGCAGTACTTC.

V gene TRBV6-1 combines with J gene TRBJ2-7; 7 bases align to TRBD1. Per the germline V gene, CDR1 is MNHNS and CDR2 is SASEGT. V was clipped by 1 base and J by 4 bases; unmatched bases: 7. This CDR3 is 15 amino acids long. This CDR3 reads CASSEGQGAPYEQYF. The CDR3 DNA is TGTGCCAGCAGTGAAGGACAGGGCGCGCCATACGAGCAGTACTTC.

This chain connects TRBV24-1 to TRBJ1-2, with D unresolved. The CDR3 loop spans 13 amino acids. Germline V lookup: CDR1 KGHDR, CDR2 SFDVKD. Trimming cost V 4 bases and J 4 bases, with 9 bases left between them. This CDR3 reads CATSDNPTYGYTF. In DNA form, the CDR3 reads TGTGCCACCAGTGACAACCCTACCTATGGCTACACCTTC.

The chain couples TRBV7-9 to TRBJ2-2, with TRBD2 matching 13 bases. The germline CDR1 and CDR2 sequences are SEHNR and FQNEAQ (reference sequence). The length of the CDR3 is 15 residues. V dropped 4 bases and J dropped 7; count of bases not matched to a gene: 3. The CDR3 DNA follows: TGTGCCAGCAGCTCCGGACTAGCGGGGGTCGGGGAGCTGTTTTTT. Translated, it gives CASSSGLAGVGELFF.

The J gene is TRBJ2-7, the V gene TRBV29-1; 9 nucleotides match TRBD1. Unmatched junction bases numbered 3, after V lost 5 bases and J lost 4 bases. The CDR3 runs 12 residues. In germline, CDR1 is SQVTM, CDR2 ANQGSEA. CDR3: CSVRQGVYEQYF. CDR3 DNA: TGCAGCGTTCGACAGGGGGTTTACGAGCAGTACTTC.

V and J are TRBV7-2 and TRBJ2-1; TRBD2 aligns across 9 bases. Germline CDR1 SGHTA, CDR2 FQGNSA. V trimming: 5 bases; J trimming: 2 bases; junction bases outside the gene matches: 16. The CDR3 contains 19 residues. CDR3 in DNA: TGTGCCAGCAGCCCACGCTCCCGTAGCGGGAGTTTCCCCTACAATGAGCAGTTCTTC. Translation: CASSPRSRSGSFPYNEQFF. Looking up the rest from reference TRBV7-2 and TRBJ2-1 gives the full variable domain: GAGVSQSPSNKVTEKGKDVELRCDPISGHTALYWYRQSLGQGLEFLIYFQGNSAPDKSGLPSDRFSAERTGGSVSTLTIQRTQQEDSAVYLCASSPRSRSGSFPYNEQFFGPGTRLTVL.

The chain combines TRBV7-2 with TRBJ1-5; D unclear. The CDR3 is 16 amino acids. Per the germline V gene, CDR1 is SGHTA and CDR2 is FQGNSA. Trimming removed 4 bases at V and 3 bases at J, with 16 bases between. The CDR3 loop reads CASSSNPGVVNQPQHF. In nucleotides, the CDR3 is TGTGCCAGCAGCTCCAACCCGGGAGTAGTCAATCAGCCCCAGCATTTT.

This chain connects TRBV7-3 to TRBJ2-2, with a possible D match to TRBD2 (5 bases). This CDR3 comprises 15 residues. CDR1 and CDR2 (germline): SGHTA, FQGTGA. V gave up 4 bases and J gave up 4 bases, with 13 bases separating them. CDR3 in DNA: TGTGCCAGCAGCTCGGGGATAACGGGCACCGGGGAGCTGTTTTTT. As protein: CASSSGITGTGELFF.

This sequence joins TRBV9 and TRBJ2-2; 8 bases fit TRBD1. The CDR3 has 16 amino acids. Looked up from germline, CDR1 is SGDLS and CDR2 is YYNGEE. V lost 4 bases and J lost 1; bases outside the gene matches: 6. The CDR3, as DNA: TGTGCCAGCAGCCTAAGACAGGGGAGGAACACCGGGGAGCTGTTTTTT. The encoded protein is CASSLRQGRNTGELFF.

The chain joins TRBV7-2 to TRBJ1-1; TRBD1 matches at 7 bases. V dropped 4 bases and J dropped 6; count of bases not matched to a gene: 11. The CDR3 is made up of 15 amino acids. The germline V gene encodes CDR1 SGHTA and CDR2 FQGNSA. CDR3 loop: CASSSNLGQLSEAFF. The CDR3 DNA reads TGTGCCAGCAGCTCCAACCTGGGACAGTTATCTGAAGCTTTCTTT.

V and J are TRBV5-1 and TRBJ2-2; 12 positions match TRBD1. Germline V lookup: CDR1 SGHRS, CDR2 YFSETQ. The CDR3 runs 15 residues. Germline trimming cut 5 bases from V and 6 bases from J; bases unmatched to any gene: 5. CDR3 region: CASRKGQGASGELFF. CDR3 coding DNA: TGCGCCAGCAGAAAGGGACAGGGGGCTTCCGGGGAGCTGTTTTTT.

This CDR3 is CASSQDGGGLFSGNTIYF. The CDR3 region has the DNA TGCGCCAGCAGCCAAGACGGAGGGGGCCTCTTCTCTGGAAACACCATATATTTT. The chain joins TRBV4-3 to TRBJ1-3; 7 nucleotides align to TRBD1. Germline V gene sequence: CDR1 LGHNA, CDR2 YSLEER. The ends lost 0 bases at V and 0 bases at J; junction bases unmatched: 8. The CDR3 contains 18 residues.

This clone occurred once. This chain links TRBV4-1 with TRBJ1-6, with TRBD1 identical over 9 bases. Germline V CDR1 and CDR2: MGHRA, YSYEKL. This CDR3 region has 19 residues. V was clipped by 1 base and J by 8 bases; unmatched bases: 15. The CDR3 DNA reads as TGCGCCAGCAGCCAAGGGGGAACAGGGGGCCGTTTCGGTTATTCACCCCTCCACTTT. Protein: CASSQGGTGGRFGYSPLHF.

J is TRBJ2-7 and V is TRBV18, with TRBD1 matching over 7 bases. Germline-derived CDR1 and CDR2 are KGHSH and LQKENI. Trimming removed 3 bases from V and 1 base from J; junction bases left unmatched: 6. CDR3 length equals 15 residues. This CDR3 is CASSPQGVGSYEQYF. Here the CDR3 DNA reads TGTGCCAGCTCACCTCAGGGGGTTGGGTCCTACGAGCAGTACTTC.

The chain is built from TRBV6-2 or TRBV6-3 and TRBJ1-2; D possibly corresponds to TRBD1 (6 bases). CDR1 is MNHEY, CDR2 SVGEGT, per germline. The CDR3 covers 15 residues. The V end lost 0 bases, the J end lost 8 bases, and 16 bases lay between the germline ends. DNA for the CDR3: TGTGCCAGCAGTTACTCATACCAGGACAGTCGAGGCTACACCTTC. This codes for CASSYSYQDSRGYTF.